These T cell receptor beta chains were read from a single sample in a study of CD8+CD57+ T cells in acquired aplastic anemia. MiXCR, applied by TCRdb to the reads, yields one record per CDR3 protein. This sample yields fewer than 200,000 distinct CDR3 sequences, of which around half are seen a single time; 0.85% to 1.3% belongs to the top ten. The sequenced material came from sorted CD4+, CD8+, or CD8+CD57+ T cells (not recorded which) from PBMCs. All receptors derive from a human donor with aplastic anemia. The CDR3 runs from the conserved cysteine through the conserved F or W.

J gene: TRBJ2-7; V gene: TRBV10-3; CDR3 protein: CAINTGGMYEQYF
J gene: TRBJ2-7; V gene: TRBV2; CDR3 protein: CASIDGAAAFYEQYF
J gene: TRBJ1-1; V gene: TRBV7-9; CDR3 protein: CASSLEAFF
J gene: TRBJ2-7; V gene: TRBV15; CDR3 protein: CATSLSGHSYEQYF
J gene: TRBJ1-2; V gene: TRBV29-1; CDR3 protein: CSVDGQTFDGYTF
J gene: TRBJ1-5; V gene: TRBV6-1; CDR3 protein: CASSQQGGQPQHF
J gene: TRBJ1-3; V gene: TRBV7-2; CDR3 protein: CASMVGVAGNTIYF
J gene: TRBJ2-7; V gene: TRBV3-1; CDR3 protein: CASSRGDGPYEQYF
J gene: TRBJ2-1; V gene: TRBV14; CDR3 protein: CASSQEDRNEQFF
J gene: TRBJ1-3; V gene: TRBV5-6; CDR3 protein: CASSFANSGNTIYF
J gene: TRBJ1-2; V gene: TRBV2; CDR3 protein: CASSEGQPQLYGYTF
J gene: TRBJ2-7; V gene: TRBV9; CDR3 protein: CASSVRMNEQYF
J gene: TRBJ2-7; V gene: TRBV9; CDR3 protein: CASSVVETGEQYF
J gene: TRBJ1-4; V gene: TRBV7-8; CDR3 protein: CASSPAGEEKLFF
J gene: TRBJ2-7; V gene: TRBV29-1; CDR3 protein: CSVYRNYEQYF
J gene: TRBJ2-5; V gene: TRBV5-1; CDR3 protein: CASSSRGIVETQYF
J gene: TRBJ1-2; V gene: TRBV2; CDR3 protein: CASTGREHYGYTF
J gene: TRBJ2-7; V gene: TRBV9; CDR3 protein: CASSDSPGGGYEQYF
J gene: TRBJ2-6; V gene: TRBV3-1; CDR3 protein: CASSHTGLTGGANVLTF
J gene: TRBJ1-5; V gene: TRBV19; CDR3 protein: CASSLQSPGGNQPQHF
J gene: TRBJ1-1; V gene: TRBV24-1; CDR3 protein: CATSEGLRDSEAFF
J gene: TRBJ1-3; V gene: TRBV7-2; CDR3 protein: CASSLATGSGNTIYF
J gene: TRBJ1-1; V gene: TRBV4-1; CDR3 protein: CASSPDEQGDTEAFF
J gene: TRBJ2-1; V gene: TRBV12-3/TRBV12-4; CDR3 protein: CASSRDRNNEQFF
J gene: TRBJ1-2; V gene: TRBV2; CDR3 protein: CASSGTAVDGYTF
J gene: TRBJ1-6; V gene: TRBV7-8; CDR3 protein: CASSLGPKDSPLHF
J gene: TRBJ1-1; V gene: TRBV20-1; CDR3 protein: CSARVGGANTEAFF
J gene: TRBJ2-5; V gene: TRBV5-4; CDR3 protein: CASSVDLAGRETQYF
J gene: TRBJ2-1; V gene: TRBV12-3/TRBV12-4; CDR3 protein: CASSPTSGGHNEQFF
J gene: TRBJ2-2; V gene: TRBV5-1; CDR3 protein: CASSFGQGAAGELFF
J gene: TRBJ1-3; V gene: TRBV19; CDR3 protein: CASSNGGAGNTIYF
J gene: TRBJ2-3; V gene: TRBV19; CDR3 protein: CASSPPPRGGLDTQYF
J gene: TRBJ2-1; V gene: TRBV20-1; CDR3 protein: CSARGERGSTYNEQFF
J gene: TRBJ2-6; V gene: TRBV5-6; CDR3 protein: CASSPRRTRGATGANVLTF
J gene: TRBJ2-5; V gene: TRBV7-9; CDR3 protein: CASTRDYLSKTQYF